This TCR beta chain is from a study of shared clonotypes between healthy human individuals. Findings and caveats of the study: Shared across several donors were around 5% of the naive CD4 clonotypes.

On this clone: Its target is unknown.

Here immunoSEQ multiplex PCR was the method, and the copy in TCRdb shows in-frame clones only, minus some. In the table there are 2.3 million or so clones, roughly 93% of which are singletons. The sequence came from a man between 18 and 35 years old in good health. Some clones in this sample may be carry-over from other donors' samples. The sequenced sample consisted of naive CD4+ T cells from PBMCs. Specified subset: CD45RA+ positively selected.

CDR3 residues: CASSSPGQVETEAFF. CDR3 in DNA: TGCGCCAGCAGCTCACCGGGACAAGTGGAAACTGAAGCTTTCTTT. This chain links TRBV5-1 with TRBJ1-1; TRBD1 is a possible D gene (6 bases). Germline V lookup: CDR1 SGHRS, CDR2 YFSETQ. This CDR3 has 15 residues. Trimming took off 3 bases at V and 5 bases at J, with 17 bases between the two ends.